Listed here are 30 T cell receptor beta chains from one sample, sequenced in a study of blood T cells in healthy people across ages. The authors ran a second PCR of 7 to 11 cycles using a sample-barcoded 5' primer and a J-beta primer mix. TCRdb re-called the 5' RACE reads with MiXCR, one entry per CDR3 protein. The data show 1,800,000 or so distinct CDR3 sequences, with roughly two fifths seen just once and 23% held by the top ten. Input material: blood. The receptors originated from a human donor in good health.

This clonotype has a handful of counts. DNA of the CDR3: TGCGCCAGCAGCTTGTGGTCTAGCGGGGGGCAGGGTGAGCAGTTCTTC. It yields the protein CASSLWSSGGQGEQFF. The chain combines TRBV5-1 with TRBJ2-1; 11 bases fit TRBD2. With V trimmed by 1 base and J by 9 bases, 9 bases remained unmatched. The CDR3 length is 16 residues. Germline CDR1 SGHRS, CDR2 YFSETQ.

The rearrangement joins TRBV5-1 to TRBJ1-4, with D possibly matching TRBD1 (5 bases). The germline gives CDR1 SGHRS, CDR2 YFSETQ. The CDR3 runs 15 residues. V was trimmed by 3 bases and J by 8 bases, leaving 17 bases between them. The CDR3: CASSSPGRGVEKLFF. CDR3 in DNA: TGCGCCAGCAGCTCTCCGGGACGTGGGGTCGAAAAACTGTTTTTT.

The V and J genes are TRBV7-6 and TRBJ2-5; the D is unclear. V lost 4 bases and J lost 5, with 11 bases in between. The CDR3 is made up of 13 amino acids. Germline CDR1 and CDR2: SGHVS and FNYEAQ. In nucleotides, the CDR3 is TGTGCCAGCAGCTCCTCATTACGGGAGACCCAGTACTTC. It codes for CASSSSLRETQYF.

On this clonotype: This may stem from a read error, because a much larger clone lies one nucleotide away. The genes are TRBV7-2 and TRBJ2-4; 9 bases are a match to TRBD2. The last part of the DNA fits TRBJ2-7 better; the J call may be wrong. Germline assignment: CDR1 SGHTA and CDR2 FQGNSA. The CDR3 sequence is 14 residues long. This CDR3 reads CAGSLATSGLEQYF. Written as DNA, the CDR3 is TGTGCCGGCAGCTTAGCAACTAGCGGGCTCGAGCAGTACTTC.

The chain employs TRBV7-2 and TRBJ2-1; the D gene is possibly TRBD2 (7 bases). The germline V and J ends were trimmed by 1 base and 5 bases, with 18 bases remaining between them. The CDR3 runs 17 residues. In germline, CDR1 is SGHTA, CDR2 FQGNSA. CDR3 residues: CASSLGGAGVVDNEQFF. The CDR3 nucleotides read TGTGCCAGCAGCTTAGGGGGGGCGGGGGTTGTGGACAATGAGCAGTTCTTC.

The chain combines TRBV7-2 with TRBJ2-3, with 10 positions matching TRBD2. The germline V gene encodes CDR1 SGHTA and CDR2 FQGNSA. V lost 2 bases to trimming and J lost 6 bases; unmatched junction nucleotides: 11. The CDR3 has 17 residues. The CDR3 nucleotides are TGTGCCAGCAGCTTACTTGCTAGCGGGGGATTCCGGGATACGCAGTATTTT. This codes for CASSLLASGGFRDTQYF.

This CDR3 is CASSLVPGAGQPQHF. CDR3 coding DNA: TGTGCCAGCAGCTTGGTCCCAGGGGCTGGGCAGCCCCAGCATTTT. The V call is TRBV7-2, the J call TRBJ1-5, with a weak D call TRBD1 (6 bases). This CDR3 spans 15 amino acids. With 3 bases removed from V and 7 bases from J, the gap between germline ends came to 16 bases. Per germline, CDR1 SGHTA and CDR2 FQGNSA. Drawing the rest from reference TRBV7-2 and TRBJ1-5, the complete variable domain is GAGVSQSPSNKVTEKGKDVELRCDPISGHTALYWYRQSLGQGLEFLIYFQGNSAPDKSGLPSDRFSAERTGGSVSTLTIQRTQQEDSAVYLCASSLVPGAGQPQHFGDGTRLSIL.

This chain uses TRBV6-2 or TRBV6-3 with TRBJ2-4; the D call may be TRBD1 or TRBD2 (6 bases each). This CDR3 spans 15 amino acids. The V gene lost 7 bases and the J gene lost 2 bases, with 15 bases spanning the gap. Germline V gene sequence: CDR1 MNHEY, CDR2 SVGEGT. DNA for the CDR3: TGTGCCAGCAATCAAAGGAGGGGGACCAAAAACATTCAGTACTTC. Its translation: CASNQRRGTKNIQYF.

The chain couples TRBV12-3 or TRBV12-4 to TRBJ2-3; a weak D match, TRBD2 (7 bases). Trimming removed 6 bases at V and 6 bases at J, with 22 bases between. This CDR3 region has 16 residues. The CDR3 loop is CASSPRQRGGADTQYF. The CDR3 DNA sequence: TGTGCCAGCAGCCCTCGTCAAAGGGGGGGAGCGGATACGCAGTATTTT.

This clonotype was seen more than once but under ten times. The gene calls are TRBV20-1 and TRBJ1-2; TRBD1 might be the D (5 bases). Trimming took 6 bases from V and 5 from J, leaving 13 bases between them. The CDR3 covers 12 residues. The germline CDR1 and CDR2 sequences are DFQATT and SNEGSKA (reference sequence). The DNA of the CDR3 is TGCAGTGCCCTTGGGGACGTTTATGGCTACACCTTC. As protein: CSALGDVYGYTF.

The V and J genes are TRBV18 and TRBJ2-7; a weak D match, TRBD2 (6 bases). Germline V gives CDR1 KGHSH, CDR2 LQKENI. Trimming took off 3 bases at V and 3 bases at J, with 15 bases between the two ends. The CDR3 has 15 amino acids. The DNA for the CDR3 is TGTGCCAGCTCACCGTCGGGGGACGTATTCTACGAGCAGTACTTC. Its translation: CASSPSGDVFYEQYF.

The chain recombines TRBV28 with TRBJ2-4; D not resolved. The CDR3 runs 15 residues. Trimming took off 2 bases at V and 0 bases at J, with 8 bases between the two ends. Germline V gene lookup returns CDR1 MDHEN and CDR2 SYDVKM. CDR3 protein: CASSLDFLAKNIQYF. CDR3 bases: TGTGCCAGCAGTTTAGACTTTTTAGCCAAAAACATTCAGTACTTC.

This chain joins TRBV15 and TRBJ2-7, with D tentatively TRBD1 or TRBD2 (5 bases each). The germline V and J ends were trimmed by 0 bases and 2 bases, with 14 bases remaining between them. The V gene's germline CDR1 is LNHNV and CDR2 YYDKDF (reference sequence). The CDR3 consists of 16 residues. CDR3 nucleotide sequence: TGTGCCACCAGCAGAGATTCCGGGACGGCGGCCTACGAGCAGTACTTC. Translation gives CATSRDSGTAAYEQYF.

The V and J genes are TRBV6-1 and TRBJ2-7, with D uncertain. The V and J ends lost 1 base and 6 bases respectively, with 10 bases between them. This CDR3 spans 13 amino acids. Germline values: CDR1 MNHNS, CDR2 SASEGT. CDR3 sequence reads: CASSEDESSEQYF. CDR3 DNA sequence: TGTGCCAGCAGTGAAGATGAATCGTCCGAGCAGTACTTC.

This clonotype was seen more than once but under ten times. The chain joins TRBV3-1 to TRBJ2-4; TRBD1 aligns across 9 bases. Trimming took 1 base from V and 6 from J; bases not matched to a gene: 1. Germline CDR1 reads LGHDT; CDR2 reads YNNKEL (reference sequence). The CDR3 spans 14 residues. The CDR3 sequence is CASSQGQGGNIQYF. As DNA, the CDR3 is TGTGCCAGCAGCCAAGGACAGGGGGGAAACATTCAGTACTTC.

This clonotype was seen a handful of times. The CDR3 sequence: CASSLNSGPKRYEQYF. In DNA, the CDR3 is TGTGCCAGCAGCTTAAATTCGGGACCCAAGCGTTACGAGCAGTACTTC. This chain uses TRBV13 with TRBJ2-7; D tentatively reads TRBD1 or TRBD2 (5 bases each). The CDR3 totals 16 residues. Germline-derived CDR1 and CDR2 are PRHDT and FYEKMQ (reference sequence). V shed 2 bases and J shed 4 bases, with 18 bases lying between them.

This chain connects TRBV5-1 to TRBJ2-1, with a possible D match to TRBD2 (6 bases). The CDR3 consists of 14 residues. The V end lost 2 bases, the J end lost 10 bases, and 16 bases lay between the germline ends. CDR1 is SGHRS and CDR2 is YFSETQ in the germline V gene. CDR3 nucleotides: TGCGCCAGCAGCTTTGACCTAGCGCCCCGAGAGCAGTTCTTC. Residues: CASSFDLAPREQFF.

This clonotype was counted only a few times. The V gene is TRBV7-9, the J gene TRBJ2-7; 10 nucleotides line up with TRBD2. Per germline, CDR1 SEHNR and CDR2 FQNEAQ (reference sequence). The CDR3 contains 13 residues. V trimming: 8 bases; J trimming: 4 bases; junction bases outside the gene matches: 5. CDR3 sequence: CASLIAGGYEQYF. The CDR3 nucleotides read TGTGCCAGCCTTATAGCGGGGGGTTACGAGCAGTACTTC.

Only a few counts were recorded for this clonotype. V gene TRBV9 combines with J gene TRBJ2-1, with 9 bases identical to TRBD1. From germline, CDR1 is SGDLS and CDR2 YYNGEE. V lost 2 bases, J lost 0 bases, and 6 bases stayed unmatched. This CDR3 has 17 amino acids. The DNA for the CDR3 is TGTGCCAGCAGCGTGGACAGGGGCATTAGCTCCTACAATGAGCAGTTCTTC. Its protein product is CASSVDRGISSYNEQFF.

The chain has TRBV12-5 and TRBJ2-3; D is perhaps TRBD2 (5 bases). CDR3 length equals 17 residues. Germline V gene lookup returns CDR1 LGHNT and CDR2 FRNRAP. V gave up 0 bases and J gave up 2 bases, with 15 bases separating them. Here the CDR3 reads CASGLVLGRGYTDTQYF. The CDR3 nucleotides are TGTGCTAGTGGTTTGGTACTAGGGCGAGGGTACACAGATACGCAGTATTTT.

The chain recombines TRBV20-1 with TRBJ2-7; 9 bases are shared with TRBD1. The CDR3 length is 15 residues. The V gene end was trimmed by 2 bases and the J gene end by 5 bases; junction bases not matched to a gene: 10. Germline CDR1 reads DFQATT; CDR2 reads SNEGSKA (reference sequence). This chain's CDR3 is CSARTVQGARDEQYF. CDR3 nucleotides: TGCAGTGCTAGAACAGTACAGGGGGCGCGGGACGAGCAGTACTTC.

The chain has TRBV27 and TRBJ2-1, with a tentative D call TRBD2 (5 bases). Germline loops: CDR1 MNHEY, CDR2 SMNVEV (reference sequence). V lost 4 bases and J 5 bases, leaving 21 bases between the germline ends. The CDR3 consists of 17 residues. The CDR3 DNA reads as TGTGCCAGCAGTTACTCCCATCTACGGGAAGGACACAATGAGCAGTTCTTC. Amino acid sequence: CASSYSHLREGHNEQFF.

V and J are TRBV30 and TRBJ2-7; no firm D call. The CDR3 loop spans 11 amino acids. The germline CDR1 and CDR2 sequences are GTSNPN and SVGIG (reference sequence). Trimming shortened V by 2 bases and J by 6 bases, and 8 bases separated the two germline ends. CDR3 sequence reads: CAWSFSLEQYF. Here the CDR3 DNA reads TGTGCCTGGAGTTTTAGCCTCGAGCAGTACTTC.

On this clonotype itself: This sequence may be a read error, since a much larger clone differs from it by one base. V is TRBV7-9 and J is TRBJ1-2; tentatively, D is TRBD1 (5 bases). The CDR3 sequence is 13 residues long. Germline CDR1 reads SEHNR; CDR2 reads FQNEAQ (reference sequence). CDR3 DNA: TGTGCCAGCAGCTTAGTTAGCAGGGATGGCCACACCTTC. As protein: CASSLVSRDGHTF.

The chain links TRBV9 to TRBJ2-4; 12 bases match TRBD2. Trimming removed 0 bases from V and 0 bases from J; junction bases left unmatched: 4. Looked up from germline, CDR1 is SGDLS and CDR2 is YYNGEE. The CDR3 is made up of 18 amino acids. The CDR3 nucleotides are TGTGCCAGCAGCGTAGGCCTAGCGGGGGGGCTAGCCAAAAACATTCAGTACTTC. Protein product: CASSVGLAGGLAKNIQYF.

The table lists this clonotype with many counts. V and J are TRBV15 and TRBJ2-7; tentative D call: TRBD2 (5 bases). With 4 bases removed from V and 2 bases from J, the gap between germline ends came to 12 bases. CDR1 is LNHNV, CDR2 YYDKDF, per germline (reference sequence). This CDR3 contains 14 residues. CDR3 loop: CATSILDGTYEQYF. CDR3 coding DNA: TGTGCCACCAGCATCTTGGACGGGACCTACGAGCAGTACTTC.

This clonotype was recorded a few times. The genes are TRBV3-1 and TRBJ1-2, with D hard to call. The length of the CDR3 is 13 residues. Germline-derived CDR1 and CDR2 are LGHDT and YNNKEL (reference sequence). V was cut by 1 base and J by 8 bases, with 11 bases left in between. CDR3 loop: CASSQGGQDGYTF. Written as DNA, the CDR3 is TGTGCCAGCAGCCAAGGTGGTCAGGACGGCTACACCTTC.

This chain joins TRBV5-1 and TRBJ1-2; 7 positions match TRBD1. Germline lookup yields CDR1 SGHRS and CDR2 YFSETQ. There are 14 residues in the CDR3. Trimming at V came to 3 bases and at J to 8 bases, leaving 10 bases not matched to a gene. CDR3 DNA sequence: TGCGCCAGCAGCTGTGGATGGGACAGAGGCGGCTACACCTTC. Translating it yields CASSCGWDRGGYTF.

The gene calls are TRBV20-1 and TRBJ2-5; D may be TRBD2 (6 bases). Trimming removed 0 bases from V and 4 bases from J, with 21 bases in between. Germline CDR1 and CDR2: DFQATT and SNEGSKA (reference sequence). CDR3 length: 17 amino acids. CDR3 protein: CSARDRGTPTKRETQYF. CDR3 DNA: TGCAGTGCTAGAGATCGGGGGACTCCCACTAAGAGAGAGACCCAGTACTTC.

The chain carries TRBV29-1 and TRBJ2-1; unclear D gene. V was cut by 2 bases and J by 0 bases, with 8 bases left in between. Germline CDR1 reads SQVTM; CDR2 reads ANQGSEA. This CDR3 has 14 amino acids. The DNA for the CDR3 is TGCAGCGTTGAAAGCAGAGGCTCCTACAATGAGCAGTTCTTC. It codes for CSVESRGSYNEQFF.